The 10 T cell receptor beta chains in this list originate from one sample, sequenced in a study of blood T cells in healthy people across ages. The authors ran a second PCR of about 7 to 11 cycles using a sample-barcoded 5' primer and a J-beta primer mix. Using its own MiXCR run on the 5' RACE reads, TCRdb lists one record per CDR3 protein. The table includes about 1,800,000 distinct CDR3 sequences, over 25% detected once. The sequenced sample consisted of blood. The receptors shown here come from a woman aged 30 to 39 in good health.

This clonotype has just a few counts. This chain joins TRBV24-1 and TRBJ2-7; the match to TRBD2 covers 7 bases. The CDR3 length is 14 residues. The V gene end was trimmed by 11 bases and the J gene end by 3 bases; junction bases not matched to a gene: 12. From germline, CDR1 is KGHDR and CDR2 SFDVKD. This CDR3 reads CAIMGGPPCYEQYF. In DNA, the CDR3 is TGTGCCATAATGGGAGGGCCCCCCTGCTACGAGCAGTACTTC.

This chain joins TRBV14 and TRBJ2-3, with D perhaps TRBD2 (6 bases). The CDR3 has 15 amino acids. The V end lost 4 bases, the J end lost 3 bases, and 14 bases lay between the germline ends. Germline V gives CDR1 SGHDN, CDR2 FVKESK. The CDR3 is CASSRLREATDTQYF. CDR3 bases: TGTGCCAGCAGCCGCTTAAGGGAGGCGACAGATACGCAGTATTTT.

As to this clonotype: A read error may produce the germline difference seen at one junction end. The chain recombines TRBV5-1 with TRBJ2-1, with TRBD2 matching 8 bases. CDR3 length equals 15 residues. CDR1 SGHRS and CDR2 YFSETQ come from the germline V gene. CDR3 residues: CASSLALAEYNEQVF. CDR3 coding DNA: TGCGCCAGCAGCTTGGCACTAGCGGAGTACAATGAGCAGGTCTTC. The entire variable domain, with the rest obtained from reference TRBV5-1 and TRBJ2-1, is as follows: KAGVTQTPRYLIKTRGQQVTLSCSPISGHRSVSWYQQTPGQGLQFLFEYFSETQRNKGNFPGRFSGRQFSNSRSEMNVSTLELGDSALYLCASSLALAEYNEQVFGPGTRLTVL.

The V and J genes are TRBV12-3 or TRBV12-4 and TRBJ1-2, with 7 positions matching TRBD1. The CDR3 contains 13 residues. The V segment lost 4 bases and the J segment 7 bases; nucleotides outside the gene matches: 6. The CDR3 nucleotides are TGTGCCAGCAGTTACGACAGGGTTGGTGGCTACACCTTC. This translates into CASSYDRVGGYTF.

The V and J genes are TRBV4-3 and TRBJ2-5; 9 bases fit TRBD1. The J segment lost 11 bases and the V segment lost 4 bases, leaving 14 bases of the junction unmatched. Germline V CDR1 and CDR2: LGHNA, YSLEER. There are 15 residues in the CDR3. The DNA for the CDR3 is TGCGCCAGCAGCCGAATACAGGGGGCCTACAATGAGCAGTACTTC. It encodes CASSRIQGAYNEQYF.

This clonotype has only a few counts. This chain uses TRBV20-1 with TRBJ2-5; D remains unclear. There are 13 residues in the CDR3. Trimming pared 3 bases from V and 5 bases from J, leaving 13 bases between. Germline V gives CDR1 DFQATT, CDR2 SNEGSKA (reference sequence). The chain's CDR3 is CSARGFGVETQYF. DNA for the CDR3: TGCAGTGCTAGGGGTTTTGGCGTGGAGACCCAGTACTTC.

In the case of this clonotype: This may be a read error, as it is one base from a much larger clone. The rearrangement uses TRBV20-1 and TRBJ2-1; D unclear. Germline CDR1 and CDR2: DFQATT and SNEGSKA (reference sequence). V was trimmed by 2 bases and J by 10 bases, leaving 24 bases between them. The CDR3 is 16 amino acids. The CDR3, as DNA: TGCAGTGCTAGACGAACCCACTTGACGGTCTCCTACGAGCAGTTCTTC. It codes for CSARRTHLTVSYEQFF.

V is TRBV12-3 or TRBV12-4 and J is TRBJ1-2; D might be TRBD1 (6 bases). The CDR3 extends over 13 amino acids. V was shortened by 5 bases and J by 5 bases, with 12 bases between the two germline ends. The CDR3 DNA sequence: TGTGCCAGCAGTGAAGACAGGCCATATGGCTACACCTTC. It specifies CASSEDRPYGYTF.

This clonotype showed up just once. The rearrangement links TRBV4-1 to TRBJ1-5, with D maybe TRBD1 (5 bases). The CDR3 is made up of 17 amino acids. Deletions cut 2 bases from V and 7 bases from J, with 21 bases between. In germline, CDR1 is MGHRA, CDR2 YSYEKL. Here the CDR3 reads CASSQTERVGRQQPQHF. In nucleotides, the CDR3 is TGCGCCAGCAGCCAAACTGAACGGGTGGGACGTCAACAGCCCCAGCATTTT.

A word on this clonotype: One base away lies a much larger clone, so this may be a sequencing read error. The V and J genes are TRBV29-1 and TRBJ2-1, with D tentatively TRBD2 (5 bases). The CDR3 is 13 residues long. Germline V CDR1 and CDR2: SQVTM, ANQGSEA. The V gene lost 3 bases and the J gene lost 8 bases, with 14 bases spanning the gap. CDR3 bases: TGCAGCGTTGAGAGAGGGAGCGCGGATGAGCAGTTCTTC. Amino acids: CSVERGSADEQFF.